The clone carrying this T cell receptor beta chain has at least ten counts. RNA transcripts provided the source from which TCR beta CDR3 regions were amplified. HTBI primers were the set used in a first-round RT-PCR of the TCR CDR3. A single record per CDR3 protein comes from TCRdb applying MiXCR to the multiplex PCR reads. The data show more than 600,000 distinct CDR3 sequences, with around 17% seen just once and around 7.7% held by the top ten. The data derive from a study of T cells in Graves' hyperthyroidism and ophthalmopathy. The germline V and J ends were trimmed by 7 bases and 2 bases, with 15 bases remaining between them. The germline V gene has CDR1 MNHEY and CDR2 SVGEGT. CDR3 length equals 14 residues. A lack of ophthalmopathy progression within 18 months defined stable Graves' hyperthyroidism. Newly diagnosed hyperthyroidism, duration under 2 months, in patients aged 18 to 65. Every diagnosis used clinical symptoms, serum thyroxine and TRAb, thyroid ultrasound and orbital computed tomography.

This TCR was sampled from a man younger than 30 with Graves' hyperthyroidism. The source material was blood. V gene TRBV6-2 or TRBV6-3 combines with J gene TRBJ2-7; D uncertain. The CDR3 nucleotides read TGTGCCAGCACTTCAACCGGGCGTACCTACGAGCAGTACTTC. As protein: CASTSTGRTYEQYF.